A selection of T cell receptor beta chains follows, all from one sample in a study of blood T cell repertoires in COVID-19. Assay: immunoSEQ multiplex PCR; the TCRdb copy retains only in-frame clones and omits some. The sample records about 270,000 clones, over 80% being singletons. The sample was PBMCs or T cells enriched from blood (not recorded which). The receptors derive from a woman between 25 and 40 years old with acute COVID-19. CDR3s include the opening cysteine and the closing phenylalanine or tryptophan. The D gene is left open where the match is weak. For some rows the clone size is stated as once, few or many, or as a class when expanded; others skip it.

CDR3aa	CDR3nt	v_gene	abundance	d_gene	j_gene
CASSLDGREGDNEQFF	TGTGCCAGCAGCTTGGACGGACGGGAGGGGGACAATGAGCAGTTCTTC	TRBV5-4	.	TRBD2	TRBJ2-1
CASSLYPGSNQPQHF	TGTGCCAGCAGCTTGTATCCAGGGAGCAATCAGCCCCAGCATTTT	TRBV5-5	.	.	TRBJ1-5
CASSVGLARDYEQYF	TGTGCCAGCAGCGTTGGACTAGCGCGAGACTACGAGCAGTACTTC	TRBV9	.	TRBD2	TRBJ2-7
CASSVIPGQHYGYTF	TGTGCCAGCAGCGTCATTCCGGGACAACACTATGGCTACACCTTC	TRBV9	.	.	TRBJ1-2
CASNRDTYSNQPQHF	TGTGCCAGCAACCGGGACACCTATAGCAATCAGCCCCAGCATTTT	TRBV28	.	.	TRBJ1-5
CASSTEGQPMYF	TGTGCCAGCTCAACGGAAGGACAGCCGATGTACTTC	TRBV18	.	.	TRBJ2-7
CASSLQLNTEAFF	TGTGCCAGCAGCTTACAGTTGAACACTGAAGCTTTCTTT	TRBV13	.	.	TRBJ1-1
CASSLEANQPQHF	TGCGCCAGCAGCTTGGAAGCCAATCAGCCCCAGCATTTT	TRBV5-1	.	.	TRBJ1-5
CSARRGYEQYF	TGCAGTGCACGCCGGGGCTACGAGCAGTACTTC	TRBV20-1	.	.	TRBJ2-7
CASSSDSYQQYF	TGTGCCAGCAGCTCAGACAGCTATCAGCAGTACTTC	TRBV5-6	.	.	TRBJ2-7
CASSAGNYGYTF	TGTGCCAGCAGTGCAGGAAACTATGGCTACACCTTC	TRBV27	.	.	TRBJ1-2
CASSPISEGNIQYF	TGTGCCAGCAGCCCCATTTCCGAGGGAAACATTCAGTACTTC	TRBV9	.	.	TRBJ2-4
CASSHAPGAPYNEQFF	TGCGCCAGCAGCCACGCGCCCGGAGCTCCCTACAATGAGCAGTTCTTC	TRBV4-1	.	.	TRBJ2-1
CASSRGRGGNQPQHF	TGTGCCAGCAGTCGAGGCAGGGGTGGCAATCAGCCCCAGCATTTT	TRBV2	.	.	TRBJ1-5
CASNTVGLEETQYF	TGTGCCAGCAATACGGTGGGACTAGAAGAGACCCAGTACTTC	TRBV28	few	TRBD2	TRBJ2-5
CASSQTVNTEAFF	TGTGCCAGCAGCCAAACGGTGAACACTGAAGCTTTCTTT	TRBV3-1/TRBV3-2	.	.	TRBJ1-1
CASSLATQGKPQHF	TGTGCCAGCAGTTTAGCTACACAGGGTAAGCCCCAGCATTTT	TRBV28	once	.	TRBJ1-5
CASSSGNQPQHF	TGTGCCAGCAGCTCGGGCAATCAGCCCCAGCATTTT	TRBV5-6	once	.	TRBJ1-5